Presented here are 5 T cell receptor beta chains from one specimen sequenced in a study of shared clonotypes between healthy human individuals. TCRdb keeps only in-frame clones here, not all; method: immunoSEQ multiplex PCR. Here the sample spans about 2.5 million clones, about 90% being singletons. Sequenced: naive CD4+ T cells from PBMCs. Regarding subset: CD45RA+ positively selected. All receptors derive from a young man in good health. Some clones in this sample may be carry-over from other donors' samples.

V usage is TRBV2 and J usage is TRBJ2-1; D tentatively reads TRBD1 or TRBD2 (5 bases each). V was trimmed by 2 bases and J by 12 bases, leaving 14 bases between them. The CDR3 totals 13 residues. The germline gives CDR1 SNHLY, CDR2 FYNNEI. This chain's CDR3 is CASSERPRGGQFF. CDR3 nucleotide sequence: TGTGCCAGCAGTGAAAGACCCCGGGGCGGGCAGTTCTTC.

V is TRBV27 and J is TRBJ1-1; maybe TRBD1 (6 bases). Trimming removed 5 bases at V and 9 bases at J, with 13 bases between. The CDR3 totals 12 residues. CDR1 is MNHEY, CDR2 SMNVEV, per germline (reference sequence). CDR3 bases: TGTGCCAGCAGTCCACCGGGACAAAAAGCTTTCTTT. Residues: CASSPPGQKAFF.

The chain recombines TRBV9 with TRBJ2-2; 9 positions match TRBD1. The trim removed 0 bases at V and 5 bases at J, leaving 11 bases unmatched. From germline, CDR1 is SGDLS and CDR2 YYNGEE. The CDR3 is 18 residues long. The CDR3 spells CASSVEPWDRAGTGELFF. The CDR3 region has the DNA TGTGCCAGCAGCGTAGAGCCCTGGGACAGGGCAGGAACCGGGGAGCTGTTTTTT.

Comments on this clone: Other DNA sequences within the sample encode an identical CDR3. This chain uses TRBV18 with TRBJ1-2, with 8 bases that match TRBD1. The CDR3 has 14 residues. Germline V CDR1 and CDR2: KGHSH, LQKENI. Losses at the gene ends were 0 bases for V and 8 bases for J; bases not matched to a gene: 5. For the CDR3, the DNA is TGTGCCAGCTCACCACCCGGGACAGGCTACGGCTACACCTTC. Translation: CASSPPGTGYGYTF.

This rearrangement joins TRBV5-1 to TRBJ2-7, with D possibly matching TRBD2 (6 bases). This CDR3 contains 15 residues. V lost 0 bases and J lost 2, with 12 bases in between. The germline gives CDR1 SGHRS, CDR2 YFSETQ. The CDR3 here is CASSLVGEAPYEQYF. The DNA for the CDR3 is TGCGCCAGCAGCTTGGTGGGGGAGGCTCCCTACGAGCAGTACTTC. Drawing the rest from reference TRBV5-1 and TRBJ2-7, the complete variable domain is KAGVTQTPRYLIKTRGQQVTLSCSPISGHRSVSWYQQTPGQGLQFLFEYFSETQRNKGNFPGRFSGRQFSNSRSEMNVSTLELGDSALYLCASSLVGEAPYEQYFGPGTRLTVT.